These T cell receptor beta chains were read from a single sample in a study of beta chain features in type 1 diabetes. Assay used: immunoSEQ multiplex PCR; TCRdb lists only in-frame clones, some missing. This sample has 620,000 or so clones, with roughly a sixth found just once. Sequencing was performed on naive CD4+ T cells from blood. The receptors originated from a man younger than 35 in good health. Each CDR3 is given with its conserved first and last residue. D genes are given only for firm matches. The size field is filled for only some rows; it gives once, few, many or a size class.

v_gene	abundance	len	d_gene	j_gene	CDR3nt	CDR3aa
TRBV11-3	.	14	.	TRBJ1-6	TGTGCCAGCAGCGCCGGGATGTATAATTCACCCCTCCACTTT	CASSAGMYNSPLHF
TRBV7-2	.	18	TRBD1	TRBJ1-2	TGTGCCAGCAGCTTCTTATTTAAGGGGGCGAGAACAGGAGATGGCTACACCTTC	CASSFLFKGARTGDGYTF
TRBV5-1	.	13	.	TRBJ2-7	TGCGCCAGCAGCTTGCCAGGAACCTACGAGCAGTACTTC	CASSLPGTYEQYF
TRBV5-1	once	14	.	TRBJ2-3	TGCGCCAGCAGCTTGGCGGGTAGGCCGGGTACGCAGTATTTT	CASSLAGRPGTQYF
TRBV4-3	.	14	TRBD1	TRBJ2-5	TGCGCCAGCACAAAGGGACAGGGGGGAGAGACCCAGTACTTC	CASTKGQGGETQYF
TRBV11-1	few	11	.	TRBJ1-1	TGTGCCAGCTCACCTCTCTTAGGAGCTTTCTTT	CASSPLLGAFF
TRBV5-4	.	15	TRBD2	TRBJ2-3	TGTGCCAGCAGCCGTGCGGGAGGGAACACAGATACGCAGTATTTT	CASSRAGGNTDTQYF
TRBV25-1	.	13	.	TRBJ1-2	TGTGCCAGCAGTGAACCTCGGGCAGCCCACTACACCTTC	CASSEPRAAHYTF
TRBV7-2	few	16	TRBD2	TRBJ2-1	TGTGCCAGCAGCGTCGAGGGGGCGGGAGGGCGGAATGAGCAGTTCTTC	CASSVEGAGGRNEQFF
TRBV5-6	.	17	.	TRBJ2-5	TGTGCCAGCAGCTTGGTCCAACACGGGAGAGTTGGGGAGACCCAGTACTTC	CASSLVQHGRVGETQYF
TRBV2	few	14	.	TRBJ2-7	TGTGCCAGCAGTGATCCCAGGGGAGGGCACGAGCAGTACTTC	CASSDPRGGHEQYF
TRBV6-5	few	13	.	TRBJ2-7	TGTGCCAGCAGGCCCGGGGGATCCTACGAGCAGTACTTC	CASRPGGSYEQYF
TRBV6-6	few	11	.	TRBJ2-5	TGTGCCAGCAGTTACTCAGGGCGCCGGGACTTC	CASSYSGRRDF
TRBV5-6	few	15	.	TRBJ1-6	TGTGCCAGCAGCTTGGCCAAGGGTTGGGATTCACCCCTCCACTTT	CASSLAKGWDSPLHF
TRBV6-5	.	13	.	TRBJ2-1	TGTGCCAGCAGTTACAGACTGAACAATGAGCAGTTCTTC	CASSYRLNNEQFF
TRBV5-4	few	15	TRBD2	TRBJ2-1	TGTGCCAGCAGCGAATGGACTAGCGGACACAATGAGCAGTTCTTC	CASSEWTSGHNEQFF
TRBV15	few	13	.	TRBJ1-2	TGTGCCACCAGCGCCCGGGGAGACTATGGCTACACCTTC	CATSARGDYGYTF
TRBV9	.	18	TRBD1	TRBJ1-3	TGTGCCAGCAGCGTAGCCGACGGACAGGGCAGCTCTGGAAACACCATATATTTT	CASSVADGQGSSGNTIYF
TRBV9	.	15	TRBD1	TRBJ2-7	TGTGCCAGCAGCCCCCGGACAGGGCTCATGCACGAGCAGTACTTC	CASSPRTGLMHEQYF
TRBV20-1	few	11	.	TRBJ2-5	TGCAGTGCTAGGGACAGAAATACCCAGTACTTC	CSARDRNTQYF
TRBV5-1	.	15	.	TRBJ2-7	TGCGCCAGCAGCTCCAACCCAGAAATGCGGTACGAGCAGTACTTC	CASSSNPEMRYEQYF
TRBV18	few	16	TRBD2	TRBJ2-1	TGTGCCAGCTCACCTATTTTACTAGCGGAAAAAAATGAGCAGTTCTTC	CASSPILLAEKNEQFF
TRBV2	few	14	.	TRBJ2-1	TGTGCCAGCAGTGAATGGGGAAATGAGAATGAGCAGTTCTTC	CASSEWGNENEQFF
TRBV30	few	14	.	TRBJ1-6	TGTGCCTGGAAGGTTAAGCCGACTCATTCACCCCTCCACTTT	CAWKVKPTHSPLHF
TRBV27	.	15	TRBD1	TRBJ2-5	TGTGCCAGCAGTGCTTGGACAGGGGGCAGAGAGACCCAGTACTTC	CASSAWTGGRETQYF
TRBV2	few	14	.	TRBJ2-2	TGTGCCAGCTGGTATCGGGTCAACACCGGGGAGCTGTTTTTT	CASWYRVNTGELFF
TRBV19	few	14	.	TRBJ1-5	TGTGCCAGTAGAAAAACGGGGCCGGAGGGTCCCCAGCATTTT	CASRKTGPEGPQHF
TRBV5-6	.	15	.	TRBJ2-7	TGTGCCAGCAGCTTGGTAGGGGAATTAATTTTCGAGCAGTACTTC	CASSLVGELIFEQYF
TRBV7-9	few	17	.	TRBJ2-3	TGTGCCAGCAGCCCAAGACCCCGGGGAGCGCCAACAGATACGCAGTATTTT	CASSPRPRGAPTDTQYF
TRBV7-3	.	16	.	TRBJ1-1	TGTGCCAGCAGCTTAACTGTGGACAGTAAGAACACTGAAGCTTTCTTT	CASSLTVDSKNTEAFF
TRBV6-4	few	13	.	TRBJ2-1	TGTGCCAGCAGTGACCAGGGGTCGAATGAGCAGTTCTTC	CASSDQGSNEQFF
TRBV6-5	few	14	TRBD1	TRBJ2-5	TGTGCCAGCAGTTACGTGGACAGGGTCGAGACCCAGTACTTC	CASSYVDRVETQYF
TRBV28	few	12	.	TRBJ2-3	TGTGCCAGCAGCCTAATCACAGATACGCAGTATTTT	CASSLITDTQYF
TRBV7-2	few	15	TRBD1	TRBJ1-5	TGTGCCAGCAGCTTAACCGGGCAGGGGGGTCAGCCCCAGCATTTT	CASSLTGQGGQPQHF
TRBV7-9	few	14	.	TRBJ1-1	TGTGCCAGCAGCTTGGGGCCACAGGGAACTGAAGCTTTCTTT	CASSLGPQGTEAFF
TRBV6-1	.	15	.	TRBJ2-7	TGTGCCAGCAGTGAAGTGGGACCGTACCCCTCCGAGCAGTACTTC	CASSEVGPYPSEQYF
TRBV5-1	few	15	.	TRBJ2-5	TGCGCCAGCAGCTTGTCGCAGGGAGACCAAGAGACCCAGTACTTC	CASSLSQGDQETQYF
TRBV5-1	few	14	.	TRBJ2-3	TGCGCCAGCAGCAGAGGGGCCAGCACAGATACGCAGTATTTT	CASSRGASTDTQYF
TRBV18	few	16	.	TRBJ2-7	TGTGCCAGCTCACCACAGGGGTCCATCAATTACTACGAGCAGTACTTC	CASSPQGSINYYEQYF
TRBV19	few	17	.	TRBJ2-6	TGTGCCAGTAGTATTCAAGGGTTCCGCTCTGGGGCCAACGTCCTGACTTTC	CASSIQGFRSGANVLTF
TRBV14	.	16	TRBD1	TRBJ1-1	TGTGCCAGCAGCCGAGGGACAGTCTACCTGAACACTGAAGCTTTCTTT	CASSRGTVYLNTEAFF
TRBV9	.	14	TRBD1	TRBJ2-7	TGTGCCAGCAGCGCAAGACAGGGTGTATACGAGCAGTACTTC	CASSARQGVYEQYF
TRBV7-3	.	15	TRBD1	TRBJ2-2	TGTGCCAGCAGCGCGGACAGGTTGGGCACCGGGGAGCTGTTTTTT	CASSADRLGTGELFF
TRBV5-1	.	17	.	TRBJ2-1	TGCGCCAGCAGCTCCCCCTATCAGGGCAGATATACGTATGAGCAGTTCTTC	CASSSPYQGRYTYEQFF
TRBV4-3	few	15	TRBD1	TRBJ2-7	TGCGCCAGCAGCCAAGACGGGAGACAGGGGTACGAGCAGTACTTC	CASSQDGRQGYEQYF
TRBV7-2	few	12	.	TRBJ1-2	TGTGCCAGCAGCAGAAAGACAACTGGCTACACCTTC	CASSRKTTGYTF
TRBV7-2	few	14	TRBD2	TRBJ2-1	TGTGCCAGCAGCCTAGGGCCGGCAGCGGGGGGAGAGTTCTTC	CASSLGPAAGGEFF
TRBV30	.	14	.	TRBJ1-1	TGTGCCTGGAGTCCAGGGTGGGGAGGCACTGAAGCTTTCTTT	CAWSPGWGGTEAFF
TRBV19	.	14	.	TRBJ1-1	TGTGCCAGTAGTCCACAGACAGAGAACACTGAAGCTTTCTTT	CASSPQTENTEAFF
TRBV7-8	few	15	TRBD1	TRBJ1-1	TGTGCCAGCAGCTTTGTCGGGACAGGGGCCGTGAGGGCTTTCTTT	CASSFVGTGAVRAFF
TRBV20-1	few	10	.	TRBJ2-2	TGCAGTGTGCTAAACAGGGAGCTGTTTTTT	CSVLNRELFF
TRBV7-3	.	14	.	TRBJ1-2	TGTGCCAGCAGCGTTGGGGGGTTGTTATCTGGCTACACCTTC	CASSVGGLLSGYTF
TRBV29-1	few	13	TRBD1	TRBJ1-1	TGCAGCGTATCCGTCCGGGACAGTTATAGAGCTTTCTTT	CSVSVRDSYRAFF
TRBV7-9	few	16	.	TRBJ2-6	TGTGCCAGCAGCTTAGCGTCTTCAGCAGGGGCCAACGTCCTGACTTTC	CASSLASSAGANVLTF
TRBV7-9	.	19	TRBD1	TRBJ2-1	TGTGCCAGCAGACCCGGGACAGGGGGTGTCCATAGCTCCTACAATGAGCAGTTCTTC	CASRPGTGGVHSSYNEQFF
TRBV29-1	few	13	TRBD1	TRBJ1-1	TGCAGCGTGGGGGACAGGGCGAACACTGAAGCTTTCTTT	CSVGDRANTEAFF
TRBV10-3	.	14	TRBD1	TRBJ2-5	TGTGCCATCGGATCGACAGGGGGCTTTGAGACCCAGTACTTC	CAIGSTGGFETQYF